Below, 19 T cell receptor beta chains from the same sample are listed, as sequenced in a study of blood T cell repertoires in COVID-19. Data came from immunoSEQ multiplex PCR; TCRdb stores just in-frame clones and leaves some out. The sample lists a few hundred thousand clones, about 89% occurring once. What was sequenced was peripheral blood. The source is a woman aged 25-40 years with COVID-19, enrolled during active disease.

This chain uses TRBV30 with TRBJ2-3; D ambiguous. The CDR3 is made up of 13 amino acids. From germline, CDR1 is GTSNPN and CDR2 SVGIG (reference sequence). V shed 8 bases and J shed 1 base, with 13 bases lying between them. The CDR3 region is CAHEVRGTDTQYF. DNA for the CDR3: TGTGCCCATGAGGTCCGCGGCACAGATACGCAGTATTTT.

CDR3 nucleotides: TGTGCCAGCAGTGCTCGAGAGACCCAGTACTTC. This gives the protein CASSARETQYF. The chain couples TRBV25-1 to TRBJ2-5; D gene ambiguous. Trimming stripped 4 bases from V and 4 bases from J, with 4 bases between. This CDR3 region has 11 residues. Germline lookup yields CDR1 MGHDK and CDR2 SYGVNS.

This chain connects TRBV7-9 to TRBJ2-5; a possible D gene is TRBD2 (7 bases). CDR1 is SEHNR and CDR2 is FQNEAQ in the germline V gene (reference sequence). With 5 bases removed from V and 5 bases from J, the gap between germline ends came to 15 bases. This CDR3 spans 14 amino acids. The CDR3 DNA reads TGTGCCAGCAGCCAAGGGGGGGGACGGGAGACCCAGTACTTC. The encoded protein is CASSQGGGRETQYF.

The CDR3, as DNA: TGTGCCACAGGGACAGGGGCAAACACTGAAGCTTTCTTT. As protein: CATGTGANTEAFF. The chain links TRBV24-1 to TRBJ1-1; 10 nucleotides align to TRBD1. Germline CDR1 and CDR2: KGHDR and SFDVKD. Trimming cost V 10 bases and J 2 bases; bases outside gene matches: 3. The CDR3 is 13 residues long.

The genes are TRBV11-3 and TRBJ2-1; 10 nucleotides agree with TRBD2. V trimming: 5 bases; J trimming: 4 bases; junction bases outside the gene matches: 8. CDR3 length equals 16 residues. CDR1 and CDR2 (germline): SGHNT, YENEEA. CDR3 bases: TGTGCCAGCAGCCCAGACAGCGGGAGGGATTACAATGAGCAGTTCTTC. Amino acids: CASSPDSGRDYNEQFF. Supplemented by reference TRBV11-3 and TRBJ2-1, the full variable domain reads EAGVVQSPRYKIIEKKQPVAFWCNPISGHNTLYWYLQNLGQGPELLIRYENEEAVDDSQLPKDRFSAERLKGVDSTLKIQPAELGDSAVYLCASSPDSGRDYNEQFFGPGTRLTVL.

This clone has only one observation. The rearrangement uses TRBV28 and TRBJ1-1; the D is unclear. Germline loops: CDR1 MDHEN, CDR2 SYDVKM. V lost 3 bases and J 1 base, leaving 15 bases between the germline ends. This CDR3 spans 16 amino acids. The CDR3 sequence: CASSFGGRLENTEAFF. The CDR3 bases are TGTGCCAGCAGTTTTGGAGGACGCCTAGAGAACACTGAAGCTTTCTTT.

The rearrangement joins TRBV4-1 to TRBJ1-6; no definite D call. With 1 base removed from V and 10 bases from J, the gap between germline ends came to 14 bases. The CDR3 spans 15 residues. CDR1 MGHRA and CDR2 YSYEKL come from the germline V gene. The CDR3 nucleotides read TGCGCCAGCAGCCAAGTTCAGAGGGCCGGATCACCCCTCCACTTT. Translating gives CASSQVQRAGSPLHF.

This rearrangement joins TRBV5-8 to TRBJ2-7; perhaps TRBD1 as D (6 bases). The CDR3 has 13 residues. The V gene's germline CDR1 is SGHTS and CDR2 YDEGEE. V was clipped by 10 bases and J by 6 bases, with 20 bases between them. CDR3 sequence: CAAKSQGLREQYF. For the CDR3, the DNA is TGTGCCGCCAAATCGCAGGGGCTACGCGAGCAGTACTTC.

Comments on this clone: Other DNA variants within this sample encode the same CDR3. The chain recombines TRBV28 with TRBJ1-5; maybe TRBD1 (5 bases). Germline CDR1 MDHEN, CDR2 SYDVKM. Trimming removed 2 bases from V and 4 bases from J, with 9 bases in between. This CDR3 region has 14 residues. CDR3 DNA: TGTGCCAGCAGTTTACCGGGGGGGAATCAGCCCCAGCATTTT. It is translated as CASSLPGGNQPQHF. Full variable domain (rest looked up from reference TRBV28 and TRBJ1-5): DVKVTQSSRYLVKRTGEKVFLECVQDMDHENMFWYRQDPGLGLRLIYFSYDVKMKEKGDIPEGYSVSREKKERFSLILESASTNQTSMYLCASSLPGGNQPQHFGDGTRLSIL.

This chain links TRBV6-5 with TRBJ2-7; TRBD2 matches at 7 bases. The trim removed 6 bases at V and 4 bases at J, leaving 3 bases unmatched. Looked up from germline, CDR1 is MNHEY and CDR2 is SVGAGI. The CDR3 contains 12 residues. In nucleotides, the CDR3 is TGTGCCAGCAGCTTTAGCGGGTACGAGCAGTACTTC. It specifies CASSFSGYEQYF.

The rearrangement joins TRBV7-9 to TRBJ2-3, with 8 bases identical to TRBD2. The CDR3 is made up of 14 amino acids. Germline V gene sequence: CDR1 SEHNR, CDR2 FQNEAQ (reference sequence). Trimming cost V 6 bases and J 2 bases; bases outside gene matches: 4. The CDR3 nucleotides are TGTGCCAGCAGACTAGCGGAAATCACAGATACGCAGTATTTT. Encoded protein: CASRLAEITDTQYF.

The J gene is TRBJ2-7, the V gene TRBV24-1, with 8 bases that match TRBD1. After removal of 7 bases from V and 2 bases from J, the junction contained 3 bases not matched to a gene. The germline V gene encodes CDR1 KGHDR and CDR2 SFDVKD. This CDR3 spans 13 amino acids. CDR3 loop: CATSRGQAYEQYF. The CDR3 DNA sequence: TGTGCCACCAGCAGGGGACAGGCCTACGAGCAGTACTTC.

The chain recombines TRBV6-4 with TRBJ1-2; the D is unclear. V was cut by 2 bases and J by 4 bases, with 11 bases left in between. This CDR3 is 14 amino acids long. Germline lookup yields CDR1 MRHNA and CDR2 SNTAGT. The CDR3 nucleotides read TGTGCCAGCAGTGACGGAGGCTTGGGCTATGGCTACACCTTC. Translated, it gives CASSDGGLGYGYTF.

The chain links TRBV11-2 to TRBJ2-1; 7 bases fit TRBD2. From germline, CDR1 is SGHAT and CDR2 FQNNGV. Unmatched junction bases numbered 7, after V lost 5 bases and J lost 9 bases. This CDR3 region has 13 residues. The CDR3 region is CASSRTGGSEQFF. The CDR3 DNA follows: TGTGCCAGCAGCCGGACCGGGGGGAGTGAGCAGTTCTTC.

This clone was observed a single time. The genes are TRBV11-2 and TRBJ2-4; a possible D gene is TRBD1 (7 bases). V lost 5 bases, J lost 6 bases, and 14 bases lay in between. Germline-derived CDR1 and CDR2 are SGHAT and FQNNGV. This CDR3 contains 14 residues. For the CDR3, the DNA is TGTGCCAGCAGCCAGGACAGGAGGGGAAACATTCAGTACTTC. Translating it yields CASSQDRRGNIQYF.

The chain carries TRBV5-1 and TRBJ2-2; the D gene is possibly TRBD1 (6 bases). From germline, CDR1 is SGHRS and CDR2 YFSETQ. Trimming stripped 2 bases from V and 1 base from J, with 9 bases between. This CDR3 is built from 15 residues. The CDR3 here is CASSFGQLNTGELFF. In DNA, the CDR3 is TGCGCCAGCAGCTTTGGACAGCTGAACACCGGGGAGCTGTTTTTT.

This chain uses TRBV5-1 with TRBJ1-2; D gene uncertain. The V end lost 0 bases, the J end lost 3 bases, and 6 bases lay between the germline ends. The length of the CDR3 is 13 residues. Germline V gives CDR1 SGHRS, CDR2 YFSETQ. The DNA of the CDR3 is TGCGCCAGCAGCTTGGACAGTGACTATGGCTACACCTTC. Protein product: CASSLDSDYGYTF.

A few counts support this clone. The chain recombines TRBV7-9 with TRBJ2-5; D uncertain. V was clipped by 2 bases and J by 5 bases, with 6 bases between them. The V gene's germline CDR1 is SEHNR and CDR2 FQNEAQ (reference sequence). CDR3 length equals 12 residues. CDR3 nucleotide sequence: TGTGCCAGCAGCTTAAGTGCGGAGACCCAGTACTTC. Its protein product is CASSLSAETQYF.

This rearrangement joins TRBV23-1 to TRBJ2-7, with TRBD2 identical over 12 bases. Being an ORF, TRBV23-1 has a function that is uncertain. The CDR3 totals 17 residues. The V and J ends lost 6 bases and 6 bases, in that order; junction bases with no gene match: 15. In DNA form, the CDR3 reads TGCGCCAGCAGCCTCATCCTCCTAGCGGGAGGGCCCGGCGAGCAGTACTTC. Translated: CASSLILLAGGPGEQYF.